The 13 T cell receptor beta chains in this list originate from one sample, sequenced in a study of T-cell memory formation after mild COVID-19. Via MiXCR, TCRdb re-called the 5' RACE reads, giving one row per CDR3 protein. The table has roughly 160,000 distinct CDR3 sequences, 9.5% to 13% seen once; the top ten hold about 3.8%. Sequencing used PBMCs or a T cell subset sorted from them (not recorded which). The receptors were sampled from a man aged 18 to 35 who had mild COVID-19 (a few samples of this study predate the infection). Cell type and time point are not known.

This clonotype was recorded a few times. V usage is TRBV6-5 and J usage is TRBJ2-7; D is possibly TRBD1 or TRBD2 (6 bases each). V lost 5 bases to trimming and J lost 6 bases, with 29 bases between them. Germline values: CDR1 MNHEY, CDR2 SVGAGI. This CDR3 has 18 amino acids. The CDR3 DNA reads TGTGCCAGCAGTCAGGGGCGGAGGGAAGCGCGTCGGGTGGGCGAGCAGTACTTC. It encodes CASSQGRREARRVGEQYF.

This clonotype occurred a few times. The chain recombines TRBV20-1 with TRBJ2-1; 9 bases align to TRBD2. This CDR3 spans 13 amino acids. Germline values: CDR1 DFQATT, CDR2 SNEGSKA (reference sequence). The trim removed 0 bases at V and 12 bases at J, leaving 6 bases unmatched. CDR3 protein: CSARDPSGDWQFF. CDR3 nucleotides: TGCAGTGCTAGAGATCCTAGCGGGGATTGGCAGTTCTTC.

The V and J genes are TRBV3-1 and TRBJ2-5, with a possible D match to TRBD2 (5 bases). This CDR3 has 15 residues. Germline V lookup: CDR1 LGHDT, CDR2 YNNKEL (reference sequence). The V end lost 1 base, the J end lost 2 bases, and 11 bases lay between the germline ends. For the CDR3, the DNA is TGTGCCAGCAGCCAAGTAAACAGACTACAAGAGACCCAGTACTTC. This sequence encodes CASSQVNRLQETQYF.

This rearrangement joins TRBV5-1 to TRBJ2-3; 7 bases map to TRBD2. Unmatched junction bases numbered 10, after V lost 3 bases and J lost 6 bases. The CDR3 spans 15 residues. Germline V gene sequence: CDR1 SGHRS, CDR2 YFSETQ. The CDR3 sequence: CASSSGLVGGDTQYF. The CDR3 nucleotides are TGCGCCAGCAGCTCCGGACTGGTGGGGGGGGATACGCAGTATTTT.

The genes are TRBV29-1 and TRBJ2-5, with 8 bases matching TRBD2. V shed 3 bases, J shed 1 base, and the junction held 1 base outside the gene matches. The CDR3 is 13 amino acids. Germline V gives CDR1 SQVTM, CDR2 ANQGSEA. CDR3 loop: CSVDSGAQETQYF. As DNA, the CDR3 is TGCAGCGTTGATAGCGGGGCCCAAGAGACCCAGTACTTC.

The V gene is TRBV24-1, the J gene TRBJ2-1, with TRBD1 as a possible D gene (6 bases). Trimming took 4 bases from V and 1 from J, leaving 16 bases between them. The CDR3 has 17 amino acids. The germline V gene has CDR1 KGHDR and CDR2 SFDVKD. In DNA form, the CDR3 reads TGTGCCACCAGTGACTACACAGGGCAGGGGTCCTACAATGAGCAGTTCTTC. Translation: CATSDYTGQGSYNEQFF.

This clonotype appeared a few times. This sequence joins TRBV11-2 and TRBJ2-2; TRBD2 agrees at 7 bases. CDR1 is SGHAT, CDR2 FQNNGV, per germline. The CDR3 has 17 amino acids. V lost 3 bases to trimming and J lost 0 bases; unmatched junction nucleotides: 7. The CDR3 region has the DNA TGTGCCAGCAGCTTCTGGTCGGGGGGAACGAACACCGGGGAGCTGTTTTTT. Translation: CASSFWSGGTNTGELFF. Based on the CDR3 plus reference TRBV11-2 and TRBJ2-2, the full variable domain is EAGVAQSPRYKIIEKRQSVAFWCNPISGHATLYWYQQILGQGPKLLIQFQNNGVVDDSQLPKDRFSAERLKGVDSTLKIQPAKLEDSAVYLCASSFWSGGTNTGELFFGEGSRLTVL.

This clonotype has only a few counts. This chain links TRBV9 with TRBJ1-2; D is undetermined. V lost 6 bases, J lost 2 bases, and 17 bases lay in between. The CDR3 is 15 residues long. The V gene's germline CDR1 is SGDLS and CDR2 YYNGEE. CDR3 sequence: CASTRRRQSNYGYTF. CDR3 DNA: TGTGCCAGCACCCGTAGGAGGCAGTCGAACTATGGCTACACCTTC.

This chain uses TRBV3-1 with TRBJ1-2; 10 bases match TRBD1. Germline V gene data show CDR1 as LGHDT and CDR2 as YNNKEL (reference sequence). Trimming cost V 4 bases and J 3 bases; bases outside gene matches: 8. The CDR3 contains 16 residues. CDR3 DNA sequence: TGTGCCAGCAGCCGCGGGACAGGGGTCCGGCACTATGGCTACACCTTC. Amino acid sequence: CASSRGTGVRHYGYTF.

V and J are TRBV7-2 and TRBJ2-2; D is uncertain. CDR3 size: 14 residues. Germline V CDR1 and CDR2: SGHTA, FQGNSA. Deletions cut 1 base from V and 4 bases from J, with 7 bases between. CDR3 sequence reads: CASSLGWSTGELFF. The CDR3 DNA reads TGTGCCAGCAGCTTAGGTTGGAGCACCGGGGAGCTGTTTTTT.

This clonotype was detected many times. The rearrangement links TRBV7-9 to TRBJ1-1; D is possibly TRBD1 (6 bases). Germline values: CDR1 SEHNR, CDR2 FQNEAQ (reference sequence). V lost 5 bases to trimming and J lost 0 bases, with 13 bases between them. The CDR3 runs to 15 residues. CDR3 residues: CASSLMGGLNTEAFF. CDR3 sequence (DNA): TGTGCCAGCAGCCTTATGGGGGGGCTGAACACTGAAGCTTTCTTT.

This clonotype was observed many times. The CDR3 sequence: CASSLGYPLDTQYF. CDR3 coding DNA: TGCGCCAGCAGCTTGGGGTACCCCCTGGATACGCAGTATTTT. The chain couples TRBV5-1 to TRBJ2-3; D gene ambiguous. V lost 0 bases and J lost 6, with 11 bases in between. This CDR3 is built from 14 residues. Germline loops: CDR1 SGHRS, CDR2 YFSETQ.

The chain is built from TRBV5-1 and TRBJ2-2; 7 bases are a match to TRBD1. V lost 0 bases, J lost 3 bases, and 5 bases stayed unmatched. The CDR3 extends over 16 amino acids. Germline V gene sequence: CDR1 SGHRS, CDR2 YFSETQ. The CDR3 spells CASSLAGTDHTGELFF. CDR3 DNA sequence: TGCGCCAGCAGCTTGGCCGGGACAGATCACACCGGGGAGCTGTTTTTT.